This paragraph covers one T cell receptor beta chain sequence. TCRdb analysed the reads with MiXCR anew, one entry per CDR3 protein. Of more than 250,000 distinct CDR3 sequences in the sample, roughly 15% were seen once. Deletions cut 5 bases from V and 11 bases from J, with 27 bases between. Germline V gene sequence: CDR1 MGHRA, CDR2 YSYEKL. CDR3 length equals 16 residues. This sample was included in a study of T cell repertoires in cytomegalovirus infection. This chain links TRBV4-1 with TRBJ1-1, with a tentative D call TRBD1 (6 bases). The sequence was collected from a human donor in good health (CMV status not recorded). Some clones in this sample may be carry-over from other donors' samples. Material: PBMCs. CDR3 in DNA: TGCGCCAGCAGCACCCACGCCCCGGGACAAGGAGATGGGGCTTTCTTT. This gives the protein CASSTHAPGQGDGAFF.